This T cell receptor beta chain was identified in a study of blood T cell repertoires in COVID-19. The wider study: Whether acute or convalescent, the COVID-19 samples came from the United States, Italy and Spain. The cDNA or gDNA used as material had been derived from T cells, B-cell-depleted T cells, or PBMCs.

The germline gives CDR1 MDHEN, CDR2 SYDVKM. This CDR3 spans 15 amino acids. Trimming removed 8 bases at V and 0 bases at J, with 11 bases between. Participant reports of clinical history set cohort assignment. Original data processing: Nucleated cell counts were estimated from reference gene primer amplification. Data came from immunoSEQ multiplex PCR; TCRdb stores just in-frame clones and leaves some out. The DNA was the basis for D and trimming; V, J and clone size are from that table. The table has 210,000 or so clones, approximately 80% seen once; the top ten hold 8.9%. The sequence was collected from a woman aged 45 to 65 with acute COVID-19. Sequencing was done on a sample of PBMCs or T cells enriched from blood (not recorded which). The gene calls are TRBV28 and TRBJ2-6, with a weak D call TRBD1 (5 bases). CDR3 residues: CASRRGASGANVLTF. The CDR3 DNA sequence: TGTGCCAGCCGAAGGGGCGCCTCTGGGGCCAACGTCCTGACTTTC.